Following are 31 T cell receptor beta chains from one sample sequenced in a study of neurological immune-mediated disorders. One entry per CDR3 protein, called by TCRdb with MiXCR from the 5' RACE reads. The repertoire includes tens of thousands of distinct CDR3 sequences, 3% to 4% of them detected once, and 2.2% sits in the top ten. Sequencing was carried out using PBMCs. Every receptor here comes from a woman aged 50 to 60 with multiple sclerosis.

At least ten counts were recorded for this clonotype. The chain recombines TRBV20-1 with TRBJ2-5; D is perhaps TRBD1 (6 bases). Looked up from germline, CDR1 is DFQATT and CDR2 is SNEGSKA (reference sequence). This CDR3 has 15 residues. Trimming stripped 4 bases from V and 1 base from J, with 16 bases between. CDR3 DNA sequence: TGCAGTGCTACCTTAGGACAGTTGACCCAAGAGACCCAGTACTTC. It codes for CSATLGQLTQETQYF.

This rearrangement joins TRBV18 to TRBJ1-3; unclear D gene. V was clipped by 1 base and J by 0 bases, with 7 bases between them. CDR1 is KGHSH, CDR2 LQKENI, per germline. There are 15 residues in the CDR3. CDR3 amino acids: CASSPQADSGNTIYF. CDR3 bases: TGTGCCAGCTCACCACAGGCCGACTCTGGAAACACCATATATTTT. Together with reference TRBV18 and TRBJ1-3, the CDR3 gives the full variable domain: NAGVMQNPRHLVRRRGQEARLRCSPMKGHSHVYWYRQLPEEGLKFMVYLQKENIIDESGMPKERFSAEFPKEGPSILRIQQVVRGDSAAYFCASSPQADSGNTIYFGEGSWLTVV.

This clonotype has a count of ten or more. The chain joins TRBV20-1 to TRBJ2-1; 7 bases agree with TRBD2. Germline V lookup: CDR1 DFQATT, CDR2 SNEGSKA (reference sequence). V trimming: 6 bases; J trimming: 3 bases; junction bases outside the gene matches: 11. The CDR3 is 15 amino acids. The CDR3 here is CSAYPPTGGYNEQFF. The DNA of the CDR3 is TGCAGTGCCTACCCCCCCACGGGAGGCTACAATGAGCAGTTCTTC.

This clonotype was seen ten or more times. This chain joins TRBV5-1 and TRBJ2-3; TRBD2 is a possible D gene (5 bases). CDR1 and CDR2 from the germline V gene are SGHRS and YFSETQ. Trimming removed 0 bases from V and 8 bases from J, with 10 bases in between. The CDR3 is 13 residues long. The CDR3 region has the DNA TGCGCCAGCAGCTTGGCCCGGGGTTCTACGCAGTATTTT. This translates into CASSLARGSTQYF.

This clonotype was observed many times. This may arise from a read error, as a much more abundant clone is one base away. The V gene is TRBV7-2, the J gene TRBJ2-2; D uncertain. Trimming left V 5 bases short and J 6 bases short, with 10 bases between. From germline, CDR1 is SGHTA and CDR2 FQGNSA. This CDR3 has 13 amino acids. The CDR3 reads CASSLSIPGELFF. The DNA of the CDR3 is TGTGCCAGCAGCCTATCTATTCCCGGGGAGCTGTTTTTT.

This clonotype showed up many times. The chain employs TRBV10-3 and TRBJ1-2; no clear D gene. Germline CDR1 ENHRY, CDR2 SYGVKD. The CDR3 is 13 amino acids. With 3 bases removed from V and 1 base from J, the gap between germline ends came to 6 bases. The CDR3 region is CAISDYGNYGYTF. The CDR3 DNA is TGTGCCATCAGTGATTACGGTAACTATGGCTACACCTTC.

This clonotype was seen many times. V gene TRBV29-1 combines with J gene TRBJ2-1; D is perhaps TRBD2 (6 bases). CDR1 is SQVTM, CDR2 ANQGSEA, per germline. This CDR3 contains 13 residues. V lost 1 base, J lost 5 bases, and 9 bases lay in between. In nucleotides, the CDR3 is TGCAGCGTTGAAGGGTGGGGGGACAATGAGCAGTTCTTC. As protein: CSVEGWGDNEQFF.

The chain combines TRBV20-1 with TRBJ2-5, with 9 bases fitting TRBD1. Germline V gives CDR1 DFQATT, CDR2 SNEGSKA (reference sequence). The CDR3 has 15 residues. Germline trimming cut 0 bases from V and 6 bases from J; bases unmatched to any gene: 8. DNA of the CDR3: TGCAGTGCTAGAGAGGACAGGGGATGGGGGAAGACCCAGTACTTC. Its translation is CSAREDRGWGKTQYF.

This clonotype was detected many times. The junction departs from the called germline gene at one end, perhaps through a read error. The chain carries TRBV2 and TRBJ2-5, with D tentatively TRBD2 (5 bases). The V gene's germline CDR1 is SNHLY and CDR2 FYNNEI. The CDR3 has 12 residues. The CDR3 nucleotides read TGTGCCAGCAGTGTACTGGGAGAGGCCCAGTACTTC. Its protein is CASSVLGEAQYF.

In its sample, this clonotype is medium-sized. The chain employs TRBV4-3 and TRBJ1-1; no definite D call. CDR3 length: 15 residues. V lost 0 bases and J 0 bases, leaving 8 bases between the germline ends. Germline loops: CDR1 LGHNA, CDR2 YSLEER. The CDR3 sequence: CASSQDPGMNTEAFF. The CDR3 DNA reads as TGCGCCAGCAGCCAAGATCCGGGGATGAACACTGAAGCTTTCTTT.

This clonotype was found many times. This chain connects TRBV20-1 to TRBJ1-1; 7 bases agree with TRBD1. Germline CDR1 and CDR2: DFQATT and SNEGSKA (reference sequence). The CDR3 length is 15 residues. J was trimmed by 1 base and V by 2 bases; bases with no gene match: 7. The CDR3 nucleotides are TGCAGTGCTAGACGATACAGGGGCGAGAACACTGAAGCTTTCTTT. This translates into CSARRYRGENTEAFF.

This clonotype was observed a handful of times. The chain combines TRBV14 with TRBJ2-7; a weak D match, TRBD1 (5 bases). V lost 0 bases and J 3 bases, leaving 12 bases between the germline ends. Germline V lookup: CDR1 SGHDN, CDR2 FVKESK. The CDR3 sequence is 15 residues long. The CDR3 DNA sequence: TGTGCCAGCAGCCAAGAGTTTCAGGGAAGCTACGAGCAGTACTTC. This gives the protein CASSQEFQGSYEQYF.

This clonotype has at least ten counts. The chain recombines TRBV20-1 with TRBJ1-4; possible D gene TRBD1, 5 bases. The V gene lost 5 bases and the J gene lost 0 bases, with 13 bases spanning the gap. Germline V lookup: CDR1 DFQATT, CDR2 SNEGSKA (reference sequence). CDR3 length equals 15 residues. The CDR3 DNA sequence: TGCAGTGCTGTACGGGACGAGTCAACTAATGAAAAACTGTTTTTT. It specifies CSAVRDESTNEKLFF.

This clonotype was seen many times. The genes are TRBV7-2 and TRBJ2-3, with TRBD2 identical over 7 bases. The CDR3 totals 16 residues. The V and J ends lost 5 bases and 4 bases, in that order; junction bases with no gene match: 12. The V gene's germline CDR1 is SGHTA and CDR2 FQGNSA. CDR3 sequence: CASSPQVREWADTQYF. As DNA, the CDR3 is TGTGCCAGCAGCCCACAGGTGCGGGAGTGGGCAGATACGCAGTATTTT.

This clonotype was picked up many times. This chain connects TRBV10-3 to TRBJ2-7; TRBD2 is a possible D gene (5 bases). Germline CDR1 reads ENHRY; CDR2 reads SYGVKD. This CDR3 comprises 14 residues. The V end lost 4 bases, the J end lost 5 bases, and 15 bases lay between the germline ends. CDR3 coding DNA: TGTGCCATCAGTGGTCGAGGGAGCCAGGACGAGCAGTACTTC. Translated: CAISGRGSQDEQYF.

This clonotype was recorded at least ten times. The chain links TRBV5-1 to TRBJ1-4; 7 positions match TRBD1. The CDR3 extends over 16 amino acids. V dropped 2 bases and J dropped 0; count of bases not matched to a gene: 4. Germline CDR1 SGHRS, CDR2 YFSETQ. As DNA, the CDR3 is TGCGCCAGCAGCTTTGACAGGGAAGCAACTAATGAAAAACTGTTTTTT. Translating gives CASSFDREATNEKLFF.

This chain connects TRBV10-3 to TRBJ2-3, with 9 positions matching TRBD2. This CDR3 is built from 17 residues. Germline-derived CDR1 and CDR2 are ENHRY and SYGVKD. V dropped 6 bases and J dropped 2; count of bases not matched to a gene: 12. CDR3 in amino acids: CAISSGLAGPLTDTQYF. The CDR3 DNA follows: TGTGCCATCAGCTCGGGACTAGCCGGCCCCCTCACAGATACGCAGTATTTT.

The chain joins TRBV7-2 to TRBJ2-1; no reliable D call. CDR1 SGHTA and CDR2 FQGNSA come from the germline V gene. Deletions cut 1 base from V and 4 bases from J, with 17 bases between. The CDR3 is 17 amino acids. The CDR3: CASSLGPDRLLYNEQFF. The CDR3 DNA reads TGTGCCAGCAGCTTAGGGCCAGACCGGTTACTTTACAATGAGCAGTTCTTC.

Ten or more counts support this clonotype. The chain recombines TRBV29-1 with TRBJ1-2, with 9 bases fitting TRBD1. Germline trimming cut 4 bases from V and 6 bases from J; bases unmatched to any gene: 6. The CDR3 runs 13 residues. Germline values: CDR1 SQVTM, CDR2 ANQGSEA. This chain's CDR3 is CSVVGTGLNGYTF. Written as DNA, the CDR3 is TGCAGCGTTGTCGGGACAGGGCTGAATGGCTACACCTTC.

The gene calls are TRBV29-1 and TRBJ2-2; 7 nucleotides line up with TRBD2. Germline CDR1 is SQVTM and CDR2 is ANQGSEA. The V segment lost 4 bases and the J segment 5 bases; nucleotides outside the gene matches: 1. CDR3 size: 12 residues. CDR3 bases: TGCAGCGTTGCCGGGGGGACCGGGGAGCTGTTTTTT. This encodes CSVAGGTGELFF.

This clonotype has a count of ten or more. The CDR3 nucleotides read TGCGCCAGCAGCCCCAGCGGGTCGAGCTCCTACGAGCAGTACTTC. Its translation is CASSPSGSSSYEQYF. The rearrangement links TRBV5-1 to TRBJ2-7; a possible D gene is TRBD2 (6 bases). The CDR3 runs to 15 residues. The germline V gene has CDR1 SGHRS and CDR2 YFSETQ. The germline V and J ends were trimmed by 4 bases and 0 bases, with 14 bases remaining between them.

This clonotype was seen many times. The chain links TRBV20-1 to TRBJ1-4, with 10 bases fitting TRBD1. Germline trimming cut 6 bases from V and 8 bases from J; bases unmatched to any gene: 9. Germline V gives CDR1 DFQATT, CDR2 SNEGSKA (reference sequence). This CDR3 spans 14 amino acids. The CDR3 DNA is TGCAGTGCAAAAGACAGGGGGCATCACGAAAAACTGTTTTTT. Protein: CSAKDRGHHEKLFF.

This clonotype showed up many times. V usage is TRBV10-3 and J usage is TRBJ1-1; perhaps TRBD1 as D (5 bases). The CDR3 is 14 residues long. V lost 10 bases and J 4 bases, leaving 19 bases between the germline ends. Germline CDR1 ENHRY, CDR2 SYGVKD. In DNA form, the CDR3 reads TGTGCCACCCTACCCCAAGGGCAGGGCACTGAAGCTTTCTTT. Amino acids: CATLPQGQGTEAFF.

This clonotype was recorded at least ten times. The chain combines TRBV24-1 with TRBJ2-3, with D possibly being TRBD1 or TRBD2 (5 bases each). Trimming cost V 7 bases and J 6 bases, with 10 bases left between them. The CDR3 has 12 amino acids. Per the germline V gene, CDR1 is KGHDR and CDR2 is SFDVKD. This CDR3 reads CATSPWGDTQYF. In nucleotides, the CDR3 is TGTGCCACCAGCCCCTGGGGGGATACGCAGTATTTT.

A word on this clonotype: A much larger clone lies a single base off, so this may be a read error. The chain joins TRBV9 to TRBJ1-5; D call uncertain. Trimming pared 3 bases from V and 1 base from J, leaving 8 bases between. CDR1 and CDR2 (germline): SGDLS, YYNGEE. There are 14 residues in the CDR3. The DNA for the CDR3 is TGTGCCAGCAGCGGTGGGGAAAGCAATCAGCCCCAGCATTTT. Protein sequence: CASSGGESNQPQHF.

This clonotype was seen ten or more times. The rearrangement joins TRBV20-1 to TRBJ2-5; TRBD2 might be the D (6 bases). Germline V gene lookup returns CDR1 DFQATT and CDR2 SNEGSKA (reference sequence). This CDR3 has 15 residues. Trimming shortened V by 0 bases and J by 1 base, and 12 bases separated the two germline ends. Written as DNA, the CDR3 is TGCAGTGCTAGAGATACGGGAGCCTTCCAAGAGACCCAGTACTTC. Its translation is CSARDTGAFQETQYF.

The V gene is TRBV5-5, the J gene TRBJ2-3; 9 bases line up with TRBD2. The CDR3 spans 16 residues. Germline V lookup: CDR1 SGHKS, CDR2 YYEKEE (reference sequence). V was pared by 4 bases and J by 0 bases, with 6 bases of the junction left unmatched. The CDR3 region is CASSPLAGVSTDTQYF. CDR3 in DNA: TGTGCCAGCAGCCCTTTAGCGGGAGTTAGCACAGATACGCAGTATTTT. Drawing the rest from reference TRBV5-5 and TRBJ2-3, the complete variable domain is DAGVTQSPTHLIKTRGQQVTLRCSPISGHKSVSWYQQVLGQGPQFIFQYYEKEERGRGNFPDRFSARQFPNYSSELNVNALLLGDSALYLCASSPLAGVSTDTQYFGPGTRLTVL.

This clonotype was seen many times. The rearrangement links TRBV20-1 to TRBJ2-2; unclear D gene. V was pared by 3 bases and J by 5 bases, with 10 bases between. This CDR3 has 13 residues. CDR1 and CDR2 from the germline V gene are DFQATT and SNEGSKA (reference sequence). The CDR3 sequence: CSASDVGTGELFF. Written as DNA, the CDR3 is TGCAGTGCTAGCGATGTTGGGACCGGGGAGCTGTTTTTT.

With regard to this clonotype: Because the CDR3's place on the DNA is in doubt, the DNA is left out and the CDR3 is given as listed by TCRdb. The CDR3 loop is CASSFGRGNQPQNF. The V gene is TRBV27, the J gene TRBJ1-5. Including both end residues, the CDR3 is 14 amino acids long. Germline V lookup: CDR1 MNHEY, CDR2 SMNVEV (reference sequence).

This clonotype came up many times. V is TRBV6-7 and J is TRBJ2-5; 10 bases fit TRBD2. TRBV6-7 is noted as an ORF with a role that remains uncertain. The length of the CDR3 is 16 residues. The trim removed 0 bases at V and 3 bases at J, leaving 4 bases unmatched. As DNA, the CDR3 is TGTGCCAGCAGTTACTCCCCTAGCGGGAGTGAAGAGACCCAGTACTTC. It yields the protein CASSYSPSGSEETQYF.

This clonotype has ten or more counts. This chain uses TRBV11-2 with TRBJ1-2; the D is unclear. The germline V and J ends were trimmed by 0 bases and 1 base, with 6 bases remaining between them. Germline CDR1 and CDR2: SGHAT and FQNNGV. The CDR3 runs to 14 residues. In nucleotides, the CDR3 is TGTGCCAGCAGCTTAGATCTATTTAACTATGGCTACACCTTC. It codes for CASSLDLFNYGYTF.